The clone carrying this T cell receptor beta chain was seen at least ten times. Its antigen is unidentified. A junction end diverges from the germline sequence, so it may reflect a read error. These data are taken from a study of T cells in Graves' hyperthyroidism and ophthalmopathy. Study findings and constraints: Model-based prediction identified ophthalmopathy a median around 6.7 months prior to its onset.

From RNA transcripts, TCR beta CDR3 regions were amplified. The HTBI set primed first-round TCR CDR3 RT-PCR. One entry per CDR3 protein results from TCRdb running MiXCR on the multiplex PCR reads. The sample gives hundreds of thousands of distinct CDR3 sequences, 38% of which show up once; around 10% is in the top ten. Germline CDR1 and CDR2: SSHAT and FNYEAQ (reference sequence). The CDR3 covers 14 residues. A lack of ophthalmopathy progression within 18 months defined stable Graves' hyperthyroidism. This receptor was taken from a man younger than 30 with Graves' hyperthyroidism. The rearrangement joins TRBV7-7 to TRBJ2-5, with D unresolved. Source material: blood. The CDR3 sequence: CASSPNMYQETQYF. CDR3 nucleotide sequence: TGTGCTAGCAGCCCCAACATGTACCAAGAGACCCAGTACTTC.